A selection of T cell receptor beta chains follows, all from one sample in a study of a mutant IDH1 vaccine in newly diagnosed glioma. No antigen is known for these receptors. TCRdb's copy holds only in-frame clones and misses some; the assay was immunoSEQ multiplex PCR. The sample includes fewer than 85,000 clones, about 81% seen only once; the top ten take more than 4.5%. Sequences were derived from PBMCs, sampled from a glioma patient whose treatment included an IDH1 peptide vaccine. These receptors were taken from a man aged 35-49 years with glioma. Both conserved end residues are trimmed from each CDR3. Expanded clones are given a class, and other clones once, few, many or no size at all.

CDR3aa: AWSHDTAYYGYT
len: 12
v_gene: TRBV30
j_gene: TRBJ1-2
abundance: .

CDR3aa: ASSNRGGPQH
len: 10
v_gene: TRBV6-5
j_gene: TRBJ1-5
abundance: .

CDR3aa: ASSPHGQGNTEAF
len: 13
v_gene: TRBV16
j_gene: TRBJ1-1
abundance: .

CDR3aa: ASSLAGAEQY
len: 10
v_gene: TRBV5-5
j_gene: TRBJ2-7
abundance: .

CDR3aa: AGRGGLAGSNEQF
len: 13
v_gene: TRBV30
j_gene: TRBJ2-1
abundance: .

CDR3aa: ASSQVGGFNEQF
len: 12
v_gene: TRBV4-3
j_gene: TRBJ2-1
abundance: .

CDR3aa: ASSGYRGTIEKLF
len: 13
v_gene: TRBV19
j_gene: TRBJ1-4
abundance: .

CDR3aa: ASRGTSGIANTGELF
len: 15
v_gene: TRBV28
j_gene: TRBJ2-2
abundance: .

CDR3aa: SASRAPFAETQY
len: 12
v_gene: TRBV29-1
j_gene: TRBJ2-5
abundance: .

CDR3aa: ASSVSPRAVDTEAF
len: 14
v_gene: TRBV9
j_gene: TRBJ1-1
abundance: .

CDR3aa: ASSLEGLAGRRPLGY
len: 15
v_gene: TRBV28
j_gene: TRBJ2-7
abundance: .

CDR3aa: ATWGTGDYEQY
len: 11
v_gene: TRBV2
j_gene: TRBJ2-7
abundance: .

CDR3aa: ASRSTEINGYT
len: 11
v_gene: TRBV28
j_gene: TRBJ1-2
abundance: once

CDR3aa: ASSLEGLAGQPLYNEQF
len: 17
v_gene: TRBV7-9
j_gene: TRBJ2-1
abundance: few

CDR3aa: ASRPGRLNTEAF
len: 12
v_gene: TRBV4-3
j_gene: TRBJ1-1
abundance: .